The clone carrying this T cell receptor (beta chain) was detected a few times. The antigen is undetermined. This sample stems from a study of T cell repertoires in cytomegalovirus infection. Across the study: The authors used CMV epitopes that were HLA-C-restricted (recently identified) and HLA-B-restricted (well studied). CMV infection together with matching HLA type was indicated by public TCR beta signatures. Study-level results: CMV-specific TCR beta clonotypes restricted by HLA-C were the ones dominating the ex vivo response. Identification of carriers of CMV plus the relevant HLA was performed using cumulative public TCR beta family frequency.

Germline V gene sequence: CDR1 DFQATT, CDR2 SNEGSKA (reference sequence). The V segment lost 3 bases and the J segment 10 bases; nucleotides outside the gene matches: 7. The CDR3 has 14 amino acids. One entry per CDR3 protein results from TCRdb running MiXCR on the reads. The sample holds approximately 770,000 distinct CDR3 sequences, about 27% seen once. The sample here was cultured CD8+ T cells from PBMCs, taken from culture after CMV antigen stimulation. This chain connects TRBV20-1 to TRBJ2-1; 12 nucleotides agree with TRBD2. The clonotype originates from a human donor in good health (CMV status not recorded). Some clones in this sample may be carry-over from other donors' samples. Here the CDR3 reads CSARGTSGHPEQFF. The CDR3 DNA follows: TGCAGTGCTAGGGGGACTAGCGGGCACCCGGAGCAGTTCTTC.